This TCR beta chain was sequenced for a study of vaccination and CD4 T cells after COVID-19. The treatment here: approximately 10-day PBMC culture with coronavirus spike peptide pools or control peptides (ViraFEST assay). V was clipped by 7 bases and J by 1 base, with 13 bases between them. The CDR3 extends over 15 amino acids. Cultured CD4+ T cell DNA underwent sequencing with the Oncomine TCR Beta short-read assay. TCRdb reprocessed the PCR reads with MiXCR, giving one entry per CDR3 protein. The data contain some 10,000 distinct CDR3 sequences, around 42% of them singletons. Points on this clonotype: The target antigen is unknown.

This clonotype was obtained from a human donor who had recovered from COVID-19. The specimen was CD4+ T cells from blood, cultured in vitro. The chain uses TRBV12-3 or TRBV12-4 and TRBJ2-2; D may match TRBD1 or TRBD2 (5 bases each). The CDR3 loop is CASKGASWNTGELFF. As DNA, the CDR3 is TGTGCCAGCAAAGGGGCTAGCTGGAACACCGGGGAGCTGTTTTTT.